This T cell receptor beta chain was sequenced for a study of T cell repertoires in cytomegalovirus infection. Study details: Carrying CMV and the relevant HLA type showed in public TCR beta signatures.

MiXCR was run by TCRdb on the reads, yielding one entry per CDR3 protein. Of about 260,000 distinct CDR3 sequences in the sample, roughly 13% were seen once. The study's findings and limits: Ex vivo, HLA-C-restricted CMV-specific TCR beta clonotypes prevailed over the rest of the response. There were carriers of CMV plus the relevant HLA, and cumulative public TCR beta family frequency identified them.

Germline-derived CDR1 and CDR2 are SEHNR and FQNEAQ (reference sequence). Trimming removed 4 bases from V and 1 base from J; junction bases left unmatched: 12. The CDR3 has 18 residues. A few counts support this clonotype. The antigen remains undetermined. This chain connects TRBV7-9 to TRBJ2-5, with 10 nucleotides matching TRBD2. The TCR sequence derives from a human donor in good health (CMV status not recorded). Some clones in this sample may be carry-over from other donors' samples. Sequencing was done on a sample of PBMCs. The CDR3 spells CASSSLPLTSGIQETQYF. The CDR3 DNA follows: TGTGCCAGCAGCTCTCTCCCCCTAACTAGCGGGATCCAAGAGACCCAGTACTTC.